A single TCR beta chain is shown here with its context. The cohort comprised adults aged about 18 to 90 years residing in approximately 25 US areas. Assignment of participants to cohorts was predicated upon participant-reported clinical history. The sample belongs to a study of blood T cell repertoires in COVID-19. Study as a whole: The samples span acute and convalescent COVID-19 from the United States, Italy and Spain.

Original data processing: Amplification of reference gene primers provided the estimated nucleated cell counts. Only in-frame clones appear in the TCRdb table, and some are missing; sequencing was by immunoSEQ multiplex PCR. The V and J calls and clone size come from that table; D and trimming were worked out from the DNA. The table includes some 240,000 clones, roughly 84% detected once. The sequence was collected from a man aged 50-60 years who had recovered from COVID-19. The specimen was PBMCs or T cells enriched from blood (not recorded which).

The CDR3: CASSTMTAYNSPLHF. The CDR3 bases are TGTGCCAGCAGCACGATGACAGCCTATAATTCACCCCTCCACTTT. V usage is TRBV5-5 and J usage is TRBJ1-6, with D possibly TRBD1 on 5 matching bases. The CDR3 totals 15 residues. Per germline, CDR1 SGHKS and CDR2 YYEKEE (reference sequence). The V and J ends lost 4 bases and 2 bases respectively, with 10 bases between them.